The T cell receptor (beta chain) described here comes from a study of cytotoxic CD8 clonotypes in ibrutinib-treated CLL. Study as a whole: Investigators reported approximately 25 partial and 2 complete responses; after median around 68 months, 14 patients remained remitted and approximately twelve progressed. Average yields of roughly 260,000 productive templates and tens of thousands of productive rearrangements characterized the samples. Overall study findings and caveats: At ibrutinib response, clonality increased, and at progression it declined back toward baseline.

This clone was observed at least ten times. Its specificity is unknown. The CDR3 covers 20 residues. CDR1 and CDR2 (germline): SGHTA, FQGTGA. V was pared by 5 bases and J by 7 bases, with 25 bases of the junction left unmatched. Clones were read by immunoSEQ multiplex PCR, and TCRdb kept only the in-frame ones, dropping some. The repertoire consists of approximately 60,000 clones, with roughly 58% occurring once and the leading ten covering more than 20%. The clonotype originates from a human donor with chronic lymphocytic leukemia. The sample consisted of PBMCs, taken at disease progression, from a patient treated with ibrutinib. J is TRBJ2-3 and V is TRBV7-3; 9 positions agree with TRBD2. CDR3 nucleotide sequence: TGTGCCAGCAGCCCTGAGGTTAGTAGCGGGAGAAGATTGGATCCCAATACGCAGTATTTT. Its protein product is CASSPEVSSGRRLDPNTQYF.